The T cell receptor beta chain under discussion was sequenced for a study of blood T cell repertoires in COVID-19. The CDR3 extends over 14 amino acids. V lost 7 bases to trimming and J lost 1 base, with 13 bases between them. Germline V lookup: CDR1 MNHEY, CDR2 SVGAGI. This clone was detected a few times. Repertoires were generated with immunoSEQ multiplex PCR, while TCRdb's copy carries only in-frame clones and drops some. Of around 200,000 clones listed, about nine tenths are singletons. The origin of this receptor is a man between 25 and 39 years old with acute or convalescent COVID-19. The chain employs TRBV6-5 and TRBJ1-2, with D unclear. The specimen sequenced was peripheral blood. CDR3 nucleotide sequence: TGTGCCAGCACCGTCGCCAGCGGTAACTATGGCTACACCTTC. Its translation is CASTVASGNYGYTF.